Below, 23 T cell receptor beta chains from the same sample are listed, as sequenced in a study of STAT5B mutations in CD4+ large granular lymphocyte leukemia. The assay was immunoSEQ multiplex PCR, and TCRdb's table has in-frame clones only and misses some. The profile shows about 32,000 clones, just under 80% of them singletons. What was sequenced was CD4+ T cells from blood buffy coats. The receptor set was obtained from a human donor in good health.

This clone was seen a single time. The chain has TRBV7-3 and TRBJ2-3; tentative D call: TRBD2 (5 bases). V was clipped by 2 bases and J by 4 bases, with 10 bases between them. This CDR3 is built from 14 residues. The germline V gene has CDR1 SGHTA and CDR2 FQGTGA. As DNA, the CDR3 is TGTGCCAGCAGCTTATCCTCCGGGGCAGATACGCAGTATTTT. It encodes CASSLSSGADTQYF.

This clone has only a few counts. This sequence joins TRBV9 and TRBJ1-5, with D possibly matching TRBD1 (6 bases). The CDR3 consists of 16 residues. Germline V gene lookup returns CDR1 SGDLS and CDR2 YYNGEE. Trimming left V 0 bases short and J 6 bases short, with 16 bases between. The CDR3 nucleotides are TGTGCCAGCAGCGTAGATTCGGGGGGCGGCGGTCAGCCCCAGCATTTT. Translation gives CASSVDSGGGGQPQHF. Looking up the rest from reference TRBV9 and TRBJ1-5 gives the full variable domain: DSGVTQTPKHLITATGQRVTLRCSPRSGDLSVYWYQQSLDQGLQFLIQYYNGEERAKGNILERFSAQQFPDLHSELNLSSLELGDSALYFCASSVDSGGGGQPQHFGDGTRLSIL.

In DNA form, the CDR3 reads TGTGCCAGCTCACCACTACTAGCGGGAGAAACCGGGGAGCTGTTTTTT. It codes for CASSPLLAGETGELFF. The chain couples TRBV18 to TRBJ2-2; 11 bases agree with TRBD2. Germline CDR1 and CDR2: KGHSH and LQKENI. CDR3 length: 16 residues. The trim removed 1 base at V and 5 bases at J, leaving 3 bases unmatched.

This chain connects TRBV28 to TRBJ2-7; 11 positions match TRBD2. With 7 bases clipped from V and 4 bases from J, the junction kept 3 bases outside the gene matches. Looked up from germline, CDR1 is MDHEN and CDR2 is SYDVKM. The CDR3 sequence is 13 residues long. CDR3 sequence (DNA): TGTGCCAGCACTAGCGGGGGGCCATACGAGCAGTACTTC. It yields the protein CASTSGGPYEQYF.

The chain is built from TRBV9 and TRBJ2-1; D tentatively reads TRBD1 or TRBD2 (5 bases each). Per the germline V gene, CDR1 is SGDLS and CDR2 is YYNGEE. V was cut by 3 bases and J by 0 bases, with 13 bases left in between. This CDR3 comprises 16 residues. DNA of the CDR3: TGTGCCAGCAGCGCCCTGGGGGACCCCTCCTACAATGAGCAGTTCTTC. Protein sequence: CASSALGDPSYNEQFF.

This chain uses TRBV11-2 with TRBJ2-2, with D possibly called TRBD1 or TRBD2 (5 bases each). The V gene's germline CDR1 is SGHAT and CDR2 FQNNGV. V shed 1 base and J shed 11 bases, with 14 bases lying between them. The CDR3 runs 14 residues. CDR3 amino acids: CASSLGGGRGELFF. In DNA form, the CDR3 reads TGTGCCAGCAGCTTAGGAGGTGGCCGGGGCGAGCTGTTTTTT.

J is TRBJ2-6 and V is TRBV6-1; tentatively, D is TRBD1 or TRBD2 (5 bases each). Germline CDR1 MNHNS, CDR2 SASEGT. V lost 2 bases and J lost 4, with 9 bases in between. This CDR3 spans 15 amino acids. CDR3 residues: CASSENEGGANVLTF. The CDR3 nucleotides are TGTGCCAGCAGTGAAAACGAGGGGGGGGCCAACGTCCTGACTTTC.

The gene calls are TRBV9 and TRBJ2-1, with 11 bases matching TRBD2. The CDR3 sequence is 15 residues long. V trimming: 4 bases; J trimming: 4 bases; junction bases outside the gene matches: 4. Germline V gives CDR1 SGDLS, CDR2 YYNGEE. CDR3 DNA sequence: TGTGCCAGCAGCTTACTAGCGGGAGCATACAATGAGCAGTTCTTC. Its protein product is CASSLLAGAYNEQFF.

As DNA, the CDR3 is TGTGCCAGCAGCCAACGAGGGGACAGTCGCACAGATACGCAGTATTTT. Protein sequence: CASSQRGDSRTDTQYF. The chain links TRBV5-5 to TRBJ2-3; 7 bases match TRBD1. CDR1 is SGHKS and CDR2 is YYEKEE in the germline V gene (reference sequence). With V trimmed by 4 bases and J by 1 base, 9 bases remained unmatched. The CDR3 is 16 residues long.

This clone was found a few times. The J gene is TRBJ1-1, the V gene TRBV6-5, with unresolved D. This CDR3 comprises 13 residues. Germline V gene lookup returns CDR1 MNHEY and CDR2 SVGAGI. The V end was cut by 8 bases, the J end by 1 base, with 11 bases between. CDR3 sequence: CASHSEGNTEAFF. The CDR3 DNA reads TGTGCCAGCCACTCGGAGGGGAACACTGAAGCTTTCTTT.

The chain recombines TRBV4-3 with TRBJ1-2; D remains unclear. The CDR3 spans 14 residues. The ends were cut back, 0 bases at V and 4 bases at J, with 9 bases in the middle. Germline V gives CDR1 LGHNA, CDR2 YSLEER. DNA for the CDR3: TGCGCCAGCAGCCAAGATAACAGCCCCTATGGCTACACCTTC. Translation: CASSQDNSPYGYTF.

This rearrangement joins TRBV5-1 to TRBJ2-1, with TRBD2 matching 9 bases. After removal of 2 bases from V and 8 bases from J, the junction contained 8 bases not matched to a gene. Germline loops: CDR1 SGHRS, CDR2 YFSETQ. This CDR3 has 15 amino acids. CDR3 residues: CASSLGTSLGYEQFF. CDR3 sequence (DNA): TGCGCCAGCAGCTTAGGGACTAGCCTCGGCTATGAGCAGTTCTTC. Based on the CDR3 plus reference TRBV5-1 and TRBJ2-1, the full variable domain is KAGVTQTPRYLIKTRGQQVTLSCSPISGHRSVSWYQQTPGQGLQFLFEYFSETQRNKGNFPGRFSGRQFSNSRSEMNVSTLELGDSALYLCASSLGTSLGYEQFFGPGTRLTVL.

The CDR3 protein is CASSDWVPNTEAFF. In nucleotides, the CDR3 is TGTGCCAGCAGTGATTGGGTTCCGAACACTGAAGCTTTCTTT. The V gene is TRBV2, the J gene TRBJ1-1; the D is unclear. Germline V CDR1 and CDR2: SNHLY, FYNNEI. The CDR3 totals 14 residues. Trimming pared 3 bases from V and 1 base from J, leaving 9 bases between.

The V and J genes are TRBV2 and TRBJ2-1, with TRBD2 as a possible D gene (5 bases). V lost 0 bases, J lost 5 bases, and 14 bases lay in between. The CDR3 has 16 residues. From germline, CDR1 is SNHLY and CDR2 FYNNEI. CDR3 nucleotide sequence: TGTGCCAGCAGTGAAGCGTTCACGACACTAGACAATGAGCAGTTCTTC. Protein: CASSEAFTTLDNEQFF.

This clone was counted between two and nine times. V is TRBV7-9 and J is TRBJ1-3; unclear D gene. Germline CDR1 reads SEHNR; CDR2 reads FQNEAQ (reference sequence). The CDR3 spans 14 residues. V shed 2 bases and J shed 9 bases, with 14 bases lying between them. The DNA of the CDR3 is TGTGCCAGCAGCTTATTGGGGAGCCTGGGCACCATATATTTT. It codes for CASSLLGSLGTIYF.

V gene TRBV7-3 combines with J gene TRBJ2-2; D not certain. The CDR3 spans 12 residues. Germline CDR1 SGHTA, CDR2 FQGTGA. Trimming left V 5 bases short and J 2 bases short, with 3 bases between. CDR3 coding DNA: TGTGCCAGCAGCATAAACACCGGGGAGCTGTTTTTT. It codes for CASSINTGELFF. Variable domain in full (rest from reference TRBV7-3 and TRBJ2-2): GAGVSQTPSNKVTEKGKYVELRCDPISGHTALYWYRQSLGQGPEFLIYFQGTGAADDSGLPNDRFFAVRPEGSVSTLKIQRTERGDSAVYLCASSINTGELFFGEGSRLTVL.

The CDR3 DNA is TGTGCCTGGAGTGGCGGTCGGACGAACACCGGGGAGCTGTTTTTT. It translates to CAWSGGRTNTGELFF. The chain links TRBV30 to TRBJ2-2; unclear D gene. The CDR3 loop spans 15 amino acids. Per the germline V gene, CDR1 is GTSNPN and CDR2 is SVGIG (reference sequence). V lost 1 base to trimming and J lost 0 bases, with 9 bases between them.

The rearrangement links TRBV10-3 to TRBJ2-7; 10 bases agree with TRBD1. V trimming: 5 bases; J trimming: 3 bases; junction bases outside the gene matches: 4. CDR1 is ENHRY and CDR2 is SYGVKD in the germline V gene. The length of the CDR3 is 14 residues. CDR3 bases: TGTGCCATCAGTACCGGGACAGGGGTCTACGAGCAGTACTTC. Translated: CAISTGTGVYEQYF.

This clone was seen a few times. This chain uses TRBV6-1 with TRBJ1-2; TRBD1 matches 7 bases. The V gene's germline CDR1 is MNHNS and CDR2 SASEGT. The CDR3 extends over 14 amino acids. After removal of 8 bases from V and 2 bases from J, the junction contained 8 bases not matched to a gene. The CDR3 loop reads CASQPGQSNYGYTF. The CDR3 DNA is TGTGCCAGCCAGCCGGGACAGTCGAACTATGGCTACACCTTC.

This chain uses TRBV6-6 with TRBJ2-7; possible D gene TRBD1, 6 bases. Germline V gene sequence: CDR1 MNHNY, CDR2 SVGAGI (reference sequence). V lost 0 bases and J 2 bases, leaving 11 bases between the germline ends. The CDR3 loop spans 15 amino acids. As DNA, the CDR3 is TGTGCCAGCAGTTACTCGTCCCAGGGGCCCTACGAGCAGTACTTC. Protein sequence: CASSYSSQGPYEQYF.

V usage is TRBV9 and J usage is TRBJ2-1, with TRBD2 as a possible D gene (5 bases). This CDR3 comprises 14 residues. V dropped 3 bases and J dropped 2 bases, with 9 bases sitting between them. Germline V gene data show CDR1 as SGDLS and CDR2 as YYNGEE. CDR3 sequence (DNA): TGTGCCAGCAGCGGGGGAGTCACCTACAATGAGCAGTTCTTC. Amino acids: CASSGGVTYNEQFF. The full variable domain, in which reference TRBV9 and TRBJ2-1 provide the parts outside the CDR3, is DSGVTQTPKHLITATGQRVTLRCSPRSGDLSVYWYQQSLDQGLQFLIQYYNGEERAKGNILERFSAQQFPDLHSELNLSSLELGDSALYFCASSGGVTYNEQFFGPGTRLTVL.

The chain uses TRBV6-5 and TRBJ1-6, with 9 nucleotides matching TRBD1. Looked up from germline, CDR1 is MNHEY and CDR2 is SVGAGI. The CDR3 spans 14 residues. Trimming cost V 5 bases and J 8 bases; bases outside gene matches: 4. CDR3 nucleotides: TGTGCCAGCAGTCAACAGGGGGCGGATTCACCCCTCCACTTT. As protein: CASSQQGADSPLHF.

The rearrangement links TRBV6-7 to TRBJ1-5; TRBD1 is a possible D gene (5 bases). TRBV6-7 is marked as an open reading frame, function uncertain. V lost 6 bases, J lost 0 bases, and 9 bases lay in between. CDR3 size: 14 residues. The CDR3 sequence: CASRSGYSNQPQHF. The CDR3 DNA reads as TGTGCCAGCAGGTCAGGGTATAGCAATCAGCCCCAGCATTTT.